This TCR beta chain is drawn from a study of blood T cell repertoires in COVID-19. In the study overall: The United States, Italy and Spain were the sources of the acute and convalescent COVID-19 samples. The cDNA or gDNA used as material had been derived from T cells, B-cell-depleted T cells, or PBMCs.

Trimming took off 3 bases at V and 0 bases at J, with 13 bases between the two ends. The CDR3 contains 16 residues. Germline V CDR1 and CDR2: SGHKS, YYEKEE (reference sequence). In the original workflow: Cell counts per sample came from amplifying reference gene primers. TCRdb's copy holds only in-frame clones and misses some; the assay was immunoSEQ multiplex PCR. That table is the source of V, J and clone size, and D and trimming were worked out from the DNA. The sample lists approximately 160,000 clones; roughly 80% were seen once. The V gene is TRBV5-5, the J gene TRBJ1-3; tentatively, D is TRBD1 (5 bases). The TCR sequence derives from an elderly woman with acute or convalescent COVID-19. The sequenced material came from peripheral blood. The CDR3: CASSSHRGDSGNTIYF. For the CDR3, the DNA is TGTGCCAGCAGCTCTCATCGGGGGGACTCTGGAAACACCATATATTTT.